This T cell receptor beta chain was found in a study of T cells after yellow fever vaccination. Study-wide context: Low-cell-number fractions underwent preparation using SMART-Seq v4 Ultra Low Input.

Study findings and constraints: Among primary-vaccination clones, most reappeared after the booster, at roughly 95% for CD4 and under 90% for CD8.

CDR1 and CDR2 (germline): KGHSH, LQKENI. The CDR3 contains 12 residues. Trimming stripped 3 bases from V and 10 bases from J, with 10 bases between. TCRdb used MiXCR to reprocess the 5' RACE reads, holding one entry per CDR3 protein. The sample lists 500,000 to 650,000 distinct CDR3 sequences, 9% to 15% occurring once. In its sample, this clonotype was seen a few times. What it binds is unknown. Here the sequenced sample was PBMCs, taken on the day of the yellow fever booster vaccination. The sequence was obtained from a man aged 25 to 40 who received the YFV17D yellow fever vaccine. The rearrangement links TRBV18 to TRBJ2-1; the D is unclear. The CDR3: CASSPRLEEQFF. The DNA of the CDR3 is TGTGCCAGCTCACCGCGACTCGAAGAGCAGTTCTTC.